This T cell receptor (beta chain) was profiled in a study of Graves' ophthalmopathy and Graves' hyperthyroidism. A word on this clonotype: A single base separates this from a much larger clone, so it may be a read error.

The authors amplified TCR beta CDR3 regions from RNA transcripts. First-round RT-PCR with HTBI primers preceded a second-round multiplex PCR. TCRdb re-analysed the multiplex PCR reads in MiXCR, keeping a single row per CDR3 protein. In the table there are about 660,000 distinct CDR3 sequences, more than 40% of which are singletons. The authors used Ficoll-Paque density gradient centrifugation to separate PBMCs. The input was around 10 ml of fresh peripheral blood. The germline CDR1 and CDR2 sequences are MNHNS and SASEGT. Trimming took 6 bases from V and 8 from J, leaving 10 bases between them. The CDR3 runs to 12 residues.

This sequence was found in an adult man with Graves' ophthalmopathy. The sequencing sample was made of peripheral blood. The chain is built from TRBV6-1 and TRBJ1-4, with D tentatively TRBD1 (5 bases). CDR3 in amino acids: CASSPTAEKLFF. Here the CDR3 DNA reads TGTGCCAGCAGCCCGACAGCCGAAAAACTGTTTTTT.